Listed below are T cell receptor beta chains from one sample, sequenced in a study of vaccination and CD4 T cells after COVID-19. TCRdb recomputed calls from the PCR reads with MiXCR, one row per CDR3 protein. This sample has around 15,000 distinct CDR3 sequences, with about two fifths found just once. No cognate antigen is known for these TCRs. Source: CD4+ T cells from blood, cultured in vitro, taken after SARS-CoV-2 vaccination. The receptors were sampled from a human donor who had recovered from COVID-19. The CDR3 runs from the conserved cysteine through the conserved F or W. Fields, in order: D gene, clone size, V gene, J gene, CDR3 protein, CDR3 DNA. The D gene is left open where the match is weak. Size is omitted from some rows. Given values are once, few, many or a class for expanded clones.

D gene: TRBD2
clone size: few
V gene: TRBV2
J gene: TRBJ2-1
CDR3 protein: CASSETGTSGGSEQFF
CDR3 DNA: TGTGCCAGCAGTGAAACCGGGACTAGCGGGGGTAGTGAGCAGTTCTTC

D gene: TRBD1
clone size: NA
V gene: TRBV7-3
J gene: TRBJ2-1
CDR3 protein: CASSSGQGANEQFF
CDR3 DNA: TGTGCCAGCAGCTCGGGACAGGGGGCGAATGAGCAGTTCTTC

D gene: TRBD2
clone size: few
V gene: TRBV30
J gene: TRBJ2-1
CDR3 protein: CAWSVPTSSNEQFF
CDR3 DNA: TGTGCCTGGAGTGTACCGACTAGCTCAAATGAGCAGTTCTTC

D gene: NA
clone size: NA
V gene: TRBV6-5
J gene: TRBJ2-1
CDR3 protein: CASSYSSVRDREQFF
CDR3 DNA: TGTGCCAGCAGTTATTCGAGCGTGAGGGATCGGGAGCAGTTCTTC

D gene: NA
clone size: few
V gene: TRBV20-1
J gene: TRBJ1-2
CDR3 protein: CSVFAGDSGYTF
CDR3 DNA: TGCAGTGTATTTGCAGGGGATAGTGGCTACACCTTC

D gene: NA
clone size: few
V gene: TRBV29-1
J gene: TRBJ2-6
CDR3 protein: CSVRRSGANVLTF
CDR3 DNA: TGCAGCGTTCGGAGGTCTGGGGCCAACGTCCTGACTTTC

D gene: NA
clone size: NA
V gene: TRBV5-1
J gene: TRBJ2-6
CDR3 protein: CASSSGLTGANVLTF
CDR3 DNA: TGCGCCAGCAGCTCCGGTTTAACTGGGGCCAACGTCCTGACTTTC

D gene: NA
clone size: few
V gene: TRBV2
J gene: TRBJ2-2
CDR3 protein: CASVRGQNTGELFF
CDR3 DNA: TGTGCCAGCGTGAGGGGACAAAACACCGGGGAGCTGTTTTTT

D gene: NA
clone size: NA
V gene: TRBV6-2/TRBV6-3
J gene: TRBJ2-3
CDR3 protein: CASSYSGYRSTDTQYF
CDR3 DNA: TGTGCCAGCAGTTACTCGGGTTACCGGAGCACAGATACGCAGTATTTT

D gene: NA
clone size: NA
V gene: TRBV2
J gene: TRBJ2-5
CDR3 protein: CASSKEFQETQYF
CDR3 DNA: TGTGCCAGCAGCAAGGAGTTCCAAGAGACCCAGTACTTC

D gene: NA
clone size: NA
V gene: TRBV7-2
J gene: TRBJ2-1
CDR3 protein: CASSRTAEHEQFF
CDR3 DNA: TGTGCCAGCAGCCGGACAGCCGAGCATGAGCAGTTCTTC

D gene: TRBD1
clone size: NA
V gene: TRBV15
J gene: TRBJ1-5
CDR3 protein: CATSRGQGAVSNQPQHF
CDR3 DNA: TGTGCCACCAGCAGAGGACAGGGGGCGGTTAGCAATCAGCCCCAGCATTTT